This T cell receptor (beta chain) is from a study of cytomegalovirus exposure and HLA in healthy donors. With respect to this clone: Its antigen is unidentified.

The table came from immunoSEQ multiplex PCR; TCRdb's copy has only in-frame clones and leaves some out. Found here are about 180,000 clones, around nine tenths of them singletons; the top ten hold roughly 1.4%. Study-wide findings and caveats: In the roughly 130 validation repertoires, a later analysis found that first-cohort TCR clusters tended to co-occur. Three CMV-associated chains proved CMV antigen-specific in vitro. Altogether, around 160 TCR beta chains were recorded as cytomegalovirus-associated.

CDR3 length equals 15 residues. With V trimmed by 0 bases and J by 2 bases, 2 bases remained unmatched. Germline assignment: CDR1 SGHVS and CDR2 FNYEAQ. The source of this sequence is a woman in her twenties or thirties in good health and CMV-seronegative. The sample taken for sequencing was PBMCs. This chain uses TRBV7-6 with TRBJ1-2; 8 bases align to TRBD1. CDR3 sequence reads: CASSLATGANYGYTF. CDR3 coding DNA: TGTGCCAGCAGCTTAGCGACAGGGGCCAACTATGGCTACACCTTC.